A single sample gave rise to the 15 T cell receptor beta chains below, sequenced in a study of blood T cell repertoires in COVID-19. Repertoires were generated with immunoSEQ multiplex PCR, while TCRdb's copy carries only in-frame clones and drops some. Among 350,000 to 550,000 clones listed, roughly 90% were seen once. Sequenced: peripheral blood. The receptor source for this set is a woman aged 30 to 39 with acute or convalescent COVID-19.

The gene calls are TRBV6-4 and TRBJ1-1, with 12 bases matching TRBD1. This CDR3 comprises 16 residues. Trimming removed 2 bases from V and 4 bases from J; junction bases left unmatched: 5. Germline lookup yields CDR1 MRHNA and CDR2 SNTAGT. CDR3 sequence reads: CASSDGDRGLGTEAFF. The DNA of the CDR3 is TGTGCCAGCAGTGACGGGGACAGGGGGCTCGGCACTGAAGCTTTCTTT.

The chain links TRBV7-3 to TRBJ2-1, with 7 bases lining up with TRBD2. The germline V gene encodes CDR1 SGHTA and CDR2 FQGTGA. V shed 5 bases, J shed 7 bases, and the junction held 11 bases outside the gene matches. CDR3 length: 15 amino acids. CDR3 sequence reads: CASSPGLVLPNEQFF. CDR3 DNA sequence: TGTGCCAGCAGCCCCGGACTAGTTTTACCAAATGAGCAGTTCTTC.

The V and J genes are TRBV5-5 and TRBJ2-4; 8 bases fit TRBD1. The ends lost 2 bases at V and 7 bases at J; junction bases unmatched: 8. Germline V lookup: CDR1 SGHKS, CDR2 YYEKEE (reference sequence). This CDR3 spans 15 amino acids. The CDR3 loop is CASSFFDRDRNIQYF. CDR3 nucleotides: TGTGCCAGCAGCTTCTTCGACAGGGACAGGAACATTCAGTACTTC. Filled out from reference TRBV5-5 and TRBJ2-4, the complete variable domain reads DAGVTQSPTHLIKTRGQQVTLRCSPISGHKSVSWYQQVLGQGPQFIFQYYEKEERGRGNFPDRFSARQFPNYSSELNVNALLLGDSALYLCASSFFDRDRNIQYFGAGTRLSVL.

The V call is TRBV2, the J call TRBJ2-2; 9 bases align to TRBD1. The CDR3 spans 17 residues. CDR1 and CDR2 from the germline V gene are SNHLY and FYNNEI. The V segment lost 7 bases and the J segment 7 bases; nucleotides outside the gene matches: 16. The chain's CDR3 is CASTIKGGTGIVGELFF. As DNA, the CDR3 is TGTGCCAGCACCATCAAGGGCGGGACAGGGATCGTCGGGGAGCTGTTTTTT.

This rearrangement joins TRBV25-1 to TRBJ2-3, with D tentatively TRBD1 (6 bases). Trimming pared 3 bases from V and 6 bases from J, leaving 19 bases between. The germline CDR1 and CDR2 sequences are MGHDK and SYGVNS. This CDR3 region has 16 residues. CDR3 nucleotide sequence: TGTGCCAGCAGTGATTTGGACAGAGCAAATTCGGATACGCAGTATTTT. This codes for CASSDLDRANSDTQYF. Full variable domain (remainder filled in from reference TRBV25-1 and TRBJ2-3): EADIYQTPRYLVIGTGKKITLECSQTMGHDKMYWYQQDPGMELHLIHYSYGVNSTEKGDLSSESTVSRIRTEHFPLTLESARPSHTSQYLCASSDLDRANSDTQYFGPGTRLTVL.

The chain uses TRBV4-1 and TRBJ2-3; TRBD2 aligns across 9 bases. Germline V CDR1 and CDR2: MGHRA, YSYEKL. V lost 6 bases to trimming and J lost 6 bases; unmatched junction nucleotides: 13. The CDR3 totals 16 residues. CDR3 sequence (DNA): TGCGCCAGCAGTCTCAACTGGCGGGGGGGAATCGATACGCAGTATTTT. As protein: CASSLNWRGGIDTQYF.

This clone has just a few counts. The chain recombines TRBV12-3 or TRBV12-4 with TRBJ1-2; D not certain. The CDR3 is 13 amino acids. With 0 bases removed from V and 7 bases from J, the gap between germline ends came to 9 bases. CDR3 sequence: CASSLARGGGYTF. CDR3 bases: TGTGCCAGCAGTTTAGCCCGGGGAGGTGGCTACACCTTC.

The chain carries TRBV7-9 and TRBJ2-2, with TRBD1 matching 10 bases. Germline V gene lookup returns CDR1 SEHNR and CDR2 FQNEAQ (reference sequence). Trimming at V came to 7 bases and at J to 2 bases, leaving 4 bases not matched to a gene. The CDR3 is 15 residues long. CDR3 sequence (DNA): TGTGCCAGCACCGACAGGGGGCAAAACACCGGGGAGCTGTTTTTT. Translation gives CASTDRGQNTGELFF.

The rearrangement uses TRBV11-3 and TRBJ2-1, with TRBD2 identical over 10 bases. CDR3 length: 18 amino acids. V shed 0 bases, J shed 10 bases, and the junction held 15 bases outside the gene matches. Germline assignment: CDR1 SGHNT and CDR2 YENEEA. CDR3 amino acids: CASSLEGFMSGGAGEQFF. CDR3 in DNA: TGTGCCAGCAGCTTAGAAGGCTTTATGAGCGGGGGGGCGGGAGAGCAGTTCTTC. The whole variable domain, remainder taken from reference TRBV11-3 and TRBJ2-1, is EAGVVQSPRYKIIEKKQPVAFWCNPISGHNTLYWYLQNLGQGPELLIRYENEEAVDDSQLPKDRFSAERLKGVDSTLKIQPAELGDSAVYLCASSLEGFMSGGAGEQFFGPGTRLTVL.

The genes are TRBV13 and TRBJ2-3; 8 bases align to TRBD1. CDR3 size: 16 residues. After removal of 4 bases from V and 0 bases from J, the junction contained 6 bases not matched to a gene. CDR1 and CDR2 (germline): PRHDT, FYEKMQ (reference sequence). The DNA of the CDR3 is TGTGCCAGCAGCTCGAAAGGACAGGGCAGCACAGATACGCAGTATTTT. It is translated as CASSSKGQGSTDTQYF.

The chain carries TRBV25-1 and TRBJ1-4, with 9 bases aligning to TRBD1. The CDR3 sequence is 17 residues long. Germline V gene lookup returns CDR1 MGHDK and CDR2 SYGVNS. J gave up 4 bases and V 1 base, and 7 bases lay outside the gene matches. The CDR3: CASSESGTGGLNEKLFF. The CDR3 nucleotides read TGTGCCAGCAGTGAATCGGGAACAGGGGGCCTTAATGAAAAACTGTTTTTT.

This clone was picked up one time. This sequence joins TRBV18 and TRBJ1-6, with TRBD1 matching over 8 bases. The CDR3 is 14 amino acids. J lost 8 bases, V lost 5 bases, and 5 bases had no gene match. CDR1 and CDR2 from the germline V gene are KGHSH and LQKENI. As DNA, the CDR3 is TGTGCCAGCTCAGGAACAGGGGGGGATTCACCCCTCCACTTT. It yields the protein CASSGTGGDSPLHF.

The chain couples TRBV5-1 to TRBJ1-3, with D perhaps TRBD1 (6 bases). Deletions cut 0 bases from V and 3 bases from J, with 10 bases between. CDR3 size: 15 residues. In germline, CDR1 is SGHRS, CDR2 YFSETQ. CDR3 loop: CASSLAGQHGNTIYF. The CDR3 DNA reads TGCGCCAGCAGCTTGGCCGGACAGCATGGAAACACCATATATTTT.

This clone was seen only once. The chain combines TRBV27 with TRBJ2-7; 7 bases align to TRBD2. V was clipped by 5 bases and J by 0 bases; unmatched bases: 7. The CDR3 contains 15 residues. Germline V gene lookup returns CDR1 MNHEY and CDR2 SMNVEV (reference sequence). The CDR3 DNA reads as TGTGCCAGCAGTCTGGGGGGGAGGAGCTCCTACGAGCAGTACTTC. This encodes CASSLGGRSSYEQYF.

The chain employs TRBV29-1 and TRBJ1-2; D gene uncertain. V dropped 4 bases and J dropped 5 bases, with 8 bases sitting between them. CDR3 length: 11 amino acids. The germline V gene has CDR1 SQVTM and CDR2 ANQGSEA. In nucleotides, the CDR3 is TGCAGCGTTGGTCCAGGTTATGGCTACACCTTC. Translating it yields CSVGPGYGYTF.